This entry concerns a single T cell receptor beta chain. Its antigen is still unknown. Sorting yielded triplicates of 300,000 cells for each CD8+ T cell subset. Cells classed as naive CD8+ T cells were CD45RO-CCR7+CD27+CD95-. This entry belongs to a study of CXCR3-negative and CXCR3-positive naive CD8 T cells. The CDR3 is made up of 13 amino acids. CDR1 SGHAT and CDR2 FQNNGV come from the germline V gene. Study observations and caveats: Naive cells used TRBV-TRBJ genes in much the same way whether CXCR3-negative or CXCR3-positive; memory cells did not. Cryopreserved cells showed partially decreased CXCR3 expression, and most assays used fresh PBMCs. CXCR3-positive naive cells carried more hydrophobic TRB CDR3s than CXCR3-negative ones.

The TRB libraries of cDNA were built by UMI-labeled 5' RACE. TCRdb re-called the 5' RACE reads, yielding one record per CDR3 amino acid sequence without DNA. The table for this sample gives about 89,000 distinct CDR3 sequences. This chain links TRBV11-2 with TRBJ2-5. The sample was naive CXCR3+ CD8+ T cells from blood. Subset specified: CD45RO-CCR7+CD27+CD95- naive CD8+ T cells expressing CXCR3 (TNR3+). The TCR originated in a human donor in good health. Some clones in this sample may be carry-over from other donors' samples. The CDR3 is CASSLQIQETQYF.